The rows below give T cell receptor beta chains drawn from one sample of a study of T cells after yellow fever vaccination. TCRdb re-called the 5' RACE reads with MiXCR, one entry per CDR3 protein. The sample includes around 250,000 distinct CDR3 sequences, roughly 5.2% of them seen just once. The sample in question was CD4+ T cells sorted from PBMCs, obtained on the day of the yellow fever booster vaccination. These receptors all come from a young man who received the YFV17D yellow fever vaccine. Each CDR3 is given with its conserved first and last residue. D genes are given only for firm matches. Size is stated for part of the rows, as once, few or many counts, or as a class when the clone is expanded.

v_call	j_call	clone_size	d_call	cdr3_nt	cdr3_aa
TRBV5-1	TRBJ2-3	-	-	TGCGCCAGCAGCTTGGGCAGGGTCCCAACAGATACGCAGTATTTT	CASSLGRVPTDTQYF
TRBV4-1	TRBJ2-1	few	-	TGCGCCAGCAGCCACCCACTAGCTAAGCAGTTCTTC	CASSHPLAKQFF
TRBV9	TRBJ1-4	-	-	TGTGCCAGCAGCGTTTACGGGGGTGAAAAACTGTTTTTT	CASSVYGGEKLFF
TRBV11-2	TRBJ2-7	-	-	TGTGCCAGCAGCCCGCGGGACGGCCAAGACTCCTACGAGCAGTACTTC	CASSPRDGQDSYEQYF
TRBV20-1	TRBJ1-3	many	-	TGCAGTGCTAGCAAGGATACGGCTGGAAACACCATATATTTT	CSASKDTAGNTIYF
TRBV4-3	TRBJ2-7	few	-	TGCGCCAGCAGCCGGGGGCCTCTCTCCTACGAGCAGTACTTC	CASSRGPLSYEQYF
TRBV7-2	TRBJ2-7	many	-	TGTGCCAGCAGCTTAGCGACAGGAATCTACGAGCAGTACTTC	CASSLATGIYEQYF
TRBV4-1	TRBJ2-5	-	-	TGCGCCAGCAGCCAAGATCCCCAGCGCCAAGAGACCCAGTACTTC	CASSQDPQRQETQYF
TRBV20-1	TRBJ2-3	-	-	TGCAGTGCTAGCAAAACCCCCAGGGCGCAGTATTTT	CSASKTPRAQYF
TRBV7-2	TRBJ2-1	-	TRBD1	TGTGCCAGCAGCTTTCCGGACAGGGGTGGGCAGTTCTTC	CASSFPDRGGQFF
TRBV9	TRBJ2-3	many	-	TGTGCCAGCAGCGTAGATCGAAATTCCGATACGCAGTATTTT	CASSVDRNSDTQYF
TRBV18	TRBJ1-2	-	-	TGTGCCAGCGCACCTGATGCATCCAGAACAAGTGGCTACACCTTC	CASAPDASRTSGYTF
TRBV12-3/TRBV12-4	TRBJ1-4	-	-	TGTGCCAGCAGTTTAATGGGGGCGCGGGAAAAACTGTTTTTT	CASSLMGAREKLFF
TRBV30	TRBJ2-2	-	TRBD2	TGTGCCTGGGTGGGACTAGCGGGCGCCACCGGGGAGCTGTTTTTT	CAWVGLAGATGELFF
TRBV6-2/TRBV6-3	TRBJ2-5	-	TRBD2	TGTGCCAGCAGTTACCTGACTAGCATGAAGACCCAGTACTTC	CASSYLTSMKTQYF
TRBV11-2	TRBJ1-2	-	TRBD1	TGTGCCAGCAGCTTGACCCCGAGACAGGGTAACTATGGCTACACCTTC	CASSLTPRQGNYGYTF
TRBV29-1	TRBJ2-3	-	TRBD2	TGCAGCGTTGGACTAGCGGGGGGGGTTGCAGATACGCAGTATTTT	CSVGLAGGVADTQYF
TRBV27	TRBJ2-5	few	TRBD2	TGTGCCAGCAGTTGGCTGGAAGTTAGCGGGATTAAAGAGACCCAGTACTTC	CASSWLEVSGIKETQYF
TRBV6-6	TRBJ1-5	many	-	TGTGCCAGCAGCCTCCCCCGGGACTTAAGTAGCAATCAGCCCCAGCATTTT	CASSLPRDLSSNQPQHF
TRBV3-1	TRBJ1-2	many	-	TGTGCCAGCAGCCTTGGGGACGGCTACTTCTATGGCTACACCTTC	CASSLGDGYFYGYTF
TRBV7-6	TRBJ2-2	many	-	TGTGCCAGCAGCTCCTCCGGGGTAGAGACCGGGGAGCTGTTTTTT	CASSSSGVETGELFF
TRBV5-1	TRBJ1-6	few	-	TGCGCCAGCAGCCCCGAATCGTCCCCGGATTCACCCCTCCACTTT	CASSPESSPDSPLHF
TRBV18	TRBJ1-3	few	-	TGTGCCAGCTCACCAGAGACAGCTCCCGGAAACACCATATATTTT	CASSPETAPGNTIYF
TRBV3-1	TRBJ2-5	many	-	TGTGCCAGCAGCGGGGGTCTGGTGGAGACCCAGTACTTC	CASSGGLVETQYF
TRBV7-2	TRBJ2-3	few	-	TGTGCCAGCAGCCCCTCACTGCCCAGCACAGATACGCAGTATTTT	CASSPSLPSTDTQYF
TRBV5-1	TRBJ1-1	many	-	TGCGCCAGTGCACAGGAGATTAACACTGAAGCTTTCTTT	CASAQEINTEAFF
TRBV20-1	TRBJ1-2	few	TRBD1	TGCAGTGGACAGGGGACCCGGGGCTACACCTTC	CSGQGTRGYTF
TRBV20-1	TRBJ2-3	many	TRBD2	TGCAGTGCTCCCATGCTAGCGGTGAGCACAGATACGCAGTATTTT	CSAPMLAVSTDTQYF
TRBV5-1	TRBJ1-2	-	-	TGCGCCAGCAGCTTGGTCGGGGTACACTATGGCTACACCTTC	CASSLVGVHYGYTF
TRBV3-1	TRBJ1-4	few	-	TGTGCCAGCAGCCGAGGGTGGGCTAATGAAAAACTGTTTTTT	CASSRGWANEKLFF
TRBV20-1	TRBJ2-3	few	-	TGCAGTGCGCCGGACAGTGCCTCAGATACGCAGTATTTT	CSAPDSASDTQYF
TRBV20-1	TRBJ2-7	few	TRBD1	TGCAGTGCTAGATTGACAGGGGCCTACGAGCAGTACTTC	CSARLTGAYEQYF
TRBV7-2	TRBJ2-5	few	TRBD2	TGTGCCAGCAGCCCACCATCGGGGACTACCCGCCAAGAGACCCAGTACTTC	CASSPPSGTTRQETQYF
TRBV6-5	TRBJ1-1	many	-	TGTGCCAGCAGTGACATATCGAACACTGAAGCTTTCTTT	CASSDISNTEAFF
TRBV5-6	TRBJ2-3	few	TRBD2	TGTGCCAGCAGCCTACTAGCGAATAGTCCAGATACGCAGTATTTT	CASSLLANSPDTQYF
TRBV3-1	TRBJ2-1	few	-	TGTGCCAGCAGCCACAGTCGGAGCTCCTACAATGAGCAGTTCTTC	CASSHSRSSYNEQFF
TRBV12-3/TRBV12-4	TRBJ1-2	-	-	TGTGCCAGCAATTCCCCGACCGGCTATGGCTACACCTTC	CASNSPTGYGYTF